This T cell receptor (beta chain) originates from a study of blood T cell repertoires in COVID-19. Study-wide context: Acute and convalescent COVID-19 samples came from the United States, Italy and Spain. PBMCs, B-cell-depleted T cells, or T cells provided the cDNA or gDNA that made up the material.

As handled by the study authors: Amplification from reference gene primers served as the basis for estimated nucleated cell counts. The assay was immunoSEQ multiplex PCR, and TCRdb's table has in-frame clones only and misses some. D and trimming come from the DNA, and the V and J calls and clone size come from that table. Of roughly 80,000 clones in the sample, about four fifths were seen once. CDR1 is MDHEN, CDR2 SYDVKM, per germline. Trimming took off 7 bases at V and 0 bases at J, with 10 bases between the two ends. The CDR3 is 13 residues long. The material sequenced was peripheral blood. The TCR was taken from a man between 45 and 60 years old with acute or convalescent COVID-19. The chain uses TRBV28 and TRBJ2-7, with D possibly being TRBD2 (5 bases). In nucleotides, the CDR3 is TGTGCCAGCACAAAGGCGGGCTCCTACGAGCAGTACTTC. Translation gives CASTKAGSYEQYF.